This TCR beta chain was recovered during a study of shared clonotypes between healthy human individuals. Assay: immunoSEQ multiplex PCR; the TCRdb copy retains only in-frame clones and omits some. The sample lists roughly 640,000 clones; around 74% were seen once. J lost 3 bases, V lost 6 bases, and 11 bases had no gene match. Germline CDR1 SEHNR, CDR2 FQNEAQ (reference sequence). The CDR3 contains 16 residues. Sequencing was carried out using memory CD4+ T cells sorted from blood. Subset here: CD45RA-negative fraction. The receptor was derived from a woman in her twenties or thirties in good health. The chain couples TRBV7-9 to TRBJ2-7; 10 nucleotides align to TRBD1. The CDR3, as DNA: TGTGCCAGCAGTTTCCAACCGGGGACAGGGGACTACGAGCAGTACTTC. It specifies CASSFQPGTGDYEQYF.